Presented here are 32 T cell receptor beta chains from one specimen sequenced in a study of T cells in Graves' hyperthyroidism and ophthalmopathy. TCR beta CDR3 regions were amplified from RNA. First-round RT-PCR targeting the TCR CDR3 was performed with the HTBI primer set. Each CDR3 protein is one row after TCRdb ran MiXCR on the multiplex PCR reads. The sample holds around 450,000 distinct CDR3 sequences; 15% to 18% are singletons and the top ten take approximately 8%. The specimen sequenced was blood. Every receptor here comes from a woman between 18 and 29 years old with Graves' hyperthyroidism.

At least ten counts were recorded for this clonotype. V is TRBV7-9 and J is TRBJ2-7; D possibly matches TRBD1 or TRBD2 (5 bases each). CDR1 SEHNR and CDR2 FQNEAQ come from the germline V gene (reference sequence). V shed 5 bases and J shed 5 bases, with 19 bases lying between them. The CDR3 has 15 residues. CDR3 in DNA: TGTGCCAGCAGCCGATCCCCGGGGCCCGCGGACGAGCAGTACTTC. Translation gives CASSRSPGPADEQYF.

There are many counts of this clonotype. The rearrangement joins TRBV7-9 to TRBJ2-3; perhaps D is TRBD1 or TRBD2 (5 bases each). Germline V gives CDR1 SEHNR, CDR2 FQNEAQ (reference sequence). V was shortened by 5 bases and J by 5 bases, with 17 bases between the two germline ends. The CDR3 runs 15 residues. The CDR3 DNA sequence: TGTGCCAGCAGCCGAGGGACGTCCACCCGAGATACGCAGTATTTT. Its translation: CASSRGTSTRDTQYF. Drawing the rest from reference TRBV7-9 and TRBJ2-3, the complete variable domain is DTGVSQNPRHKITKRGQNVTFRCDPISEHNRLYWYRQTLGQGPEFLTYFQNEAQLEKSRLLSDRFSAERPKGSFSTLEIQRTEQGDSAMYLCASSRGTSTRDTQYFGPGTRLTVL.

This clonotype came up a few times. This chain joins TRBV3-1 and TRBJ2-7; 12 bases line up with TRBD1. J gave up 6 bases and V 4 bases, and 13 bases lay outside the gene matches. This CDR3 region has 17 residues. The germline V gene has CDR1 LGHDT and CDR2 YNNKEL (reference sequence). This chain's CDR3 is CASSPGTGGLDGIEQYF. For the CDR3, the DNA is TGTGCCAGCAGCCCCGGGACAGGGGGCCTTGATGGGATCGAGCAGTACTTC.

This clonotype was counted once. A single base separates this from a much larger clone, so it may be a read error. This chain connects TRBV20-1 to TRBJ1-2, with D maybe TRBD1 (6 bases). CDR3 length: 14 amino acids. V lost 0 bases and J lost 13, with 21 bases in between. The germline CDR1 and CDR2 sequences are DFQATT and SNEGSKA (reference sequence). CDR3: CSARDGGQARKGTF. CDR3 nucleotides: TGCAGTGCTAGAGATGGGGGGCAGGCCAGGAAAGGCACCTTC.

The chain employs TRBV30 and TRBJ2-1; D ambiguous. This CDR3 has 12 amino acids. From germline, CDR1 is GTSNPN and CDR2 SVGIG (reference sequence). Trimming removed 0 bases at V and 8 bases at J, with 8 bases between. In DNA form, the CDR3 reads TGTGCCTGGAGTGTACAATGGGATGAGCAGTTCTTC. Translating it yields CAWSVQWDEQFF.

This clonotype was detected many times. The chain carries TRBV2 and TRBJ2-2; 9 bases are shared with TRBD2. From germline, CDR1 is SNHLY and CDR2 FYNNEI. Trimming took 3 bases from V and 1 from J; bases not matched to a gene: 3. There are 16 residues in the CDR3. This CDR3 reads CASSEGTSRNTGELFF. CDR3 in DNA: TGTGCCAGCAGTGAGGGGACTAGCCGGAACACCGGGGAGCTGTTTTTT. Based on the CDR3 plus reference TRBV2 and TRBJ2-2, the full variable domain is EPEVTQTPSHQVTQMGQEVILRCVPISNHLYFYWYRQILGQKVEFLVSFYNNEISEKSEIFDDQFSVERPDGSNFTLKIRSTKLEDSAMYFCASSEGTSRNTGELFFGEGSRLTVL.

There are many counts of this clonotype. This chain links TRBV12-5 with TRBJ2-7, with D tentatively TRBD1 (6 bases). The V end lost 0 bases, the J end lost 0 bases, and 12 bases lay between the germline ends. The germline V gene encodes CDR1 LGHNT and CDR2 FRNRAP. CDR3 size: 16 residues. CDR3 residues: CASGLVQGRPSYEQYF. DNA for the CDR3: TGTGCTAGTGGTTTGGTACAGGGCAGACCCTCCTACGAGCAGTACTTC.

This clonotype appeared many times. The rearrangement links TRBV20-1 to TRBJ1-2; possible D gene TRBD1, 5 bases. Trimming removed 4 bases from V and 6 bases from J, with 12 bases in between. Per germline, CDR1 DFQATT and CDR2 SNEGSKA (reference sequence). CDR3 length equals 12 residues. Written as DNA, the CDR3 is TGCAGTGCTACAGGGTCGTATGATGGCTACACCTTC. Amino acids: CSATGSYDGYTF.

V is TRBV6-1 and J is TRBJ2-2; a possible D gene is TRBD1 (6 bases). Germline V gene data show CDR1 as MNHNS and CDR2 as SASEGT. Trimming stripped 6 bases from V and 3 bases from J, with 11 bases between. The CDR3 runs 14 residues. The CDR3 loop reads CASRQGQDTGELFF. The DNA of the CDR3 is TGTGCCAGCAGACAGGGTCAGGACACCGGGGAGCTGTTTTTT.

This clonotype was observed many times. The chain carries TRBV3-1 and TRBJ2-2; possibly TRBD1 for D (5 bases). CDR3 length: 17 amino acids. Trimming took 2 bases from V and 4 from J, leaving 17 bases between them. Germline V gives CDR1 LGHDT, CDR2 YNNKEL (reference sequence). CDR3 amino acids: CASSQSGLLTGTGELFF. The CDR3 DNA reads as TGTGCCAGCAGCCAATCAGGGTTGTTGACGGGCACCGGGGAGCTGTTTTTT.

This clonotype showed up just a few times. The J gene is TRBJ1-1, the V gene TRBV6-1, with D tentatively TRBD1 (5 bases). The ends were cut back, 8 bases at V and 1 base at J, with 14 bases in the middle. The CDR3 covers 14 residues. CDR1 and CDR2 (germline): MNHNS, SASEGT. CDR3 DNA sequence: TGTGCCAGCCGAGATTTCGGACAGAACACTGAAGCTTTCTTT. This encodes CASRDFGQNTEAFF.

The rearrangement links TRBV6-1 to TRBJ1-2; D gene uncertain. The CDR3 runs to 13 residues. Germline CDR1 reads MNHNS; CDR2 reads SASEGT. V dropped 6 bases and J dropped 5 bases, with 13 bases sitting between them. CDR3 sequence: CASSPTLGYGYTF. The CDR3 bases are TGTGCCAGCAGCCCTACTTTAGGATATGGCTACACCTTC.

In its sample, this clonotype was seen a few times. Here the CDR3 reads CASSQVAGSYNEQFF. The CDR3 DNA reads TGTGCCAGCAGCCAAGTCGCCGGATCCTACAATGAGCAGTTCTTC. The genes are TRBV3-1 and TRBJ2-1; D gene ambiguous. The CDR3 has 15 residues. V shed 1 base and J shed 1 base, with 8 bases lying between them. CDR1 is LGHDT and CDR2 is YNNKEL in the germline V gene (reference sequence).

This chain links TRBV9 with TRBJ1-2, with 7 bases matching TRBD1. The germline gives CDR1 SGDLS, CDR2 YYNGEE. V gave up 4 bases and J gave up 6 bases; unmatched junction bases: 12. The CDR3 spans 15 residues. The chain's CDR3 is CASSPSGGVGNGYTF. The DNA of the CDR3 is TGTGCCAGCAGCCCATCAGGGGGAGTTGGAAATGGCTACACCTTC.

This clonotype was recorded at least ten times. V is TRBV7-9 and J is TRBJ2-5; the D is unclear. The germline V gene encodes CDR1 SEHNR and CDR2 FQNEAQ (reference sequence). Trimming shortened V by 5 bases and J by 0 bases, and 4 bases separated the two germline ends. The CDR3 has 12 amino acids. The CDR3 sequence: CASSQNQETQYF. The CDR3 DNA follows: TGTGCCAGCAGCCAAAACCAAGAGACCCAGTACTTC. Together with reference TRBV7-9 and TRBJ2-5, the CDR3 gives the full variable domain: DTGVSQNPRHKITKRGQNVTFRCDPISEHNRLYWYRQTLGQGPEFLTYFQNEAQLEKSRLLSDRFSAERPKGSFSTLEIQRTEQGDSAMYLCASSQNQETQYFGPGTRLLVL.

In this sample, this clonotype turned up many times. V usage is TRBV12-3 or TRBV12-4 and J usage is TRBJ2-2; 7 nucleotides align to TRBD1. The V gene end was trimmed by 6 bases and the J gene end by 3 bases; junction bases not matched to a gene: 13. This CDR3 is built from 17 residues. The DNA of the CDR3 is TGTGCCAGCAGCTACGGACAGGTCCCGATCGACACCGGGGAGCTGTTTTTT. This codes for CASSYGQVPIDTGELFF.

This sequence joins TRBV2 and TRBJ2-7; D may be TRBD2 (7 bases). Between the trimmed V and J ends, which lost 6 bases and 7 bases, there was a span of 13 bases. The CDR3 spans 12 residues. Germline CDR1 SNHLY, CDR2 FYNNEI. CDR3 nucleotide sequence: TGTGCCAGCAGGCCGGGGGGCTGGGAGCAGTACTTC. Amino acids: CASRPGGWEQYF.

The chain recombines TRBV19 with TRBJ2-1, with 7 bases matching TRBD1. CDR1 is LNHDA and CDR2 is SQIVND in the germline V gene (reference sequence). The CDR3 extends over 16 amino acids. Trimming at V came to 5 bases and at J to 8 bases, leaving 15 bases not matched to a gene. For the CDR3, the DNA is TGTGCCAGTAGTTTCTCAGACAGGGAAGTCATGGATGAGCAGTTCTTC. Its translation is CASSFSDREVMDEQFF.

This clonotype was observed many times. In DNA form, the CDR3 reads TGCGCCAGCAGCCGGGAAGACAGGAGGACTGAAGCTTTCTTT. It is translated as CASSREDRRTEAFF. The genes are TRBV4-1 and TRBJ1-1; perhaps TRBD1 as D (6 bases). The CDR3 has 14 residues. V was cut by 4 bases and J by 5 bases, with 14 bases left in between. Germline V gene sequence: CDR1 MGHRA, CDR2 YSYEKL.

The CDR3 protein is CSAGGTGDFNEQFF. CDR3 coding DNA: TGCAGTGCTGGGGGGACAGGGGATTTCAATGAGCAGTTCTTC. The rearrangement uses TRBV20-1 and TRBJ2-1; 10 bases agree with TRBD1. The V and J ends lost 5 bases and 6 bases, in that order; junction bases with no gene match: 7. This CDR3 has 14 residues. CDR1 is DFQATT and CDR2 is SNEGSKA in the germline V gene (reference sequence).

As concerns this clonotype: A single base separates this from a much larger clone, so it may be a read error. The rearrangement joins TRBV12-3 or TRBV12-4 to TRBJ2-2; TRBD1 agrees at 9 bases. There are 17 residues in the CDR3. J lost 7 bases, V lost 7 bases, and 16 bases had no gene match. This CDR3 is CASNHLLGQGGHGELFF. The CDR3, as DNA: TGTGCCAGCAATCACCTCCTGGGACAGGGTGGCCACGGGGAGCTGTTTTTT.

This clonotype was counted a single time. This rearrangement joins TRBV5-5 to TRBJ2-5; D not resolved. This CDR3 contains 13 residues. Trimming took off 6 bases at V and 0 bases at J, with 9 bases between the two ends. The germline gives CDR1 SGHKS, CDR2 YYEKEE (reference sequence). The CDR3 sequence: CASNFPYQETQYF. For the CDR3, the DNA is TGTGCCAGCAATTTCCCATACCAAGAGACCCAGTACTTC.

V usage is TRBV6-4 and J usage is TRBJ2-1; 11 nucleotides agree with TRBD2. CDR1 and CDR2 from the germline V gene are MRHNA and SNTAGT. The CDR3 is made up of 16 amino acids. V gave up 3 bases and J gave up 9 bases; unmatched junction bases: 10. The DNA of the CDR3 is TGTGCCAGCAGTGAACTAGCGGGGGCCGGGGTTCCTGAGCAGTTCTTC. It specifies CASSELAGAGVPEQFF.

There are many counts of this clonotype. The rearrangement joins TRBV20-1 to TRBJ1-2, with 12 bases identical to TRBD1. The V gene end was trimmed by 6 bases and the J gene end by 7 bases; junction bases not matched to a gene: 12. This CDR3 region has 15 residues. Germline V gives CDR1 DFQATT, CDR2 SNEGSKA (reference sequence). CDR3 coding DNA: TGCAGTGCCAATACTCCGGGACAGGGGGCGAGTGGCTACACCTTC. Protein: CSANTPGQGASGYTF.

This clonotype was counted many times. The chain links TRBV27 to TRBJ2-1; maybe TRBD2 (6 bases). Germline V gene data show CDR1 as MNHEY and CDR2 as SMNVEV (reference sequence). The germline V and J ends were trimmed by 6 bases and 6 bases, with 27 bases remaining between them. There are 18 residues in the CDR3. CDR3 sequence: CASSLFWVESRDLNEQFF. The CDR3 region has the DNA TGTGCCAGCAGCCTCTTTTGGGTTGAGTCGCGGGACCTCAATGAGCAGTTCTTC.

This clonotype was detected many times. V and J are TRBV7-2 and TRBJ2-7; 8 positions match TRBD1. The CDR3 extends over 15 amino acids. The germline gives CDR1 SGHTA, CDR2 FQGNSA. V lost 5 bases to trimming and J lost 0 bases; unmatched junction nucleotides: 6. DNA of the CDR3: TGTGCCAGCAGCGCCCGGGACAGGTTCTCCTACGAGCAGTACTTC. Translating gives CASSARDRFSYEQYF.

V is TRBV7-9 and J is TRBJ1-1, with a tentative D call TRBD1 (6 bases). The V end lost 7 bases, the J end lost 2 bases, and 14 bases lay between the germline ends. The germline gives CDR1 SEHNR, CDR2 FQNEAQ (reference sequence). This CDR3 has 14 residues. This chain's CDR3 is CASTRQQGNTEAFF. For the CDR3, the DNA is TGTGCCAGCACCAGACAACAGGGAAACACTGAAGCTTTCTTT. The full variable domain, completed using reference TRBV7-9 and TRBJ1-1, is DTGVSQNPRHKITKRGQNVTFRCDPISEHNRLYWYRQTLGQGPEFLTYFQNEAQLEKSRLLSDRFSAERPKGSFSTLEIQRTEQGDSAMYLCASTRQQGNTEAFFGQGTRLTVV.

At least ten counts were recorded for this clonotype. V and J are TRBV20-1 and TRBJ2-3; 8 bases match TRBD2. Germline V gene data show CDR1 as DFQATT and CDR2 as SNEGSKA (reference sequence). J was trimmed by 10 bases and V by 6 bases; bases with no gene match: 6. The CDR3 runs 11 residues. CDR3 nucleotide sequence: TGCAGTGCCCTGAGCGGGAGCTCGCAGTATTTT. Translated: CSALSGSSQYF.

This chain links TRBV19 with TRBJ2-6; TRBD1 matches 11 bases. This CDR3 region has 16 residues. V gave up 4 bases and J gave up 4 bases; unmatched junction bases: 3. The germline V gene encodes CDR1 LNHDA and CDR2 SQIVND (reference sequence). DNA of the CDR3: TGTGCCAGTAGTAGGGACAGGGGGGACGGGGCCAACGTCCTGACTTTC. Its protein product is CASSRDRGDGANVLTF.

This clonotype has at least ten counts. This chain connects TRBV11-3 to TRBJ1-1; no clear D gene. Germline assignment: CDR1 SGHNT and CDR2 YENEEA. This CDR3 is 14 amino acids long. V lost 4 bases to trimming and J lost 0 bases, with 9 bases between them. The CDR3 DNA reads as TGTGCCAGCAGCTCCCCTCAGGTGAACACTGAAGCTTTCTTT. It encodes CASSSPQVNTEAFF. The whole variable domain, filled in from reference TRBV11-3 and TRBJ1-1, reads EAGVVQSPRYKIIEKKQPVAFWCNPISGHNTLYWYLQNLGQGPELLIRYENEEAVDDSQLPKDRFSAERLKGVDSTLKIQPAELGDSAVYLCASSSPQVNTEAFFGQGTRLTVV.

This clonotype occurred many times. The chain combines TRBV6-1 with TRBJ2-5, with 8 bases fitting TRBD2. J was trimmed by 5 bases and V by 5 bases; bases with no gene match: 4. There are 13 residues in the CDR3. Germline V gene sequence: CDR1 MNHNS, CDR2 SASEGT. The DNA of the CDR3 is TGTGCCAGCAGTAGGCGGGGGGACGAGACCCAGTACTTC. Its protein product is CASSRRGDETQYF.

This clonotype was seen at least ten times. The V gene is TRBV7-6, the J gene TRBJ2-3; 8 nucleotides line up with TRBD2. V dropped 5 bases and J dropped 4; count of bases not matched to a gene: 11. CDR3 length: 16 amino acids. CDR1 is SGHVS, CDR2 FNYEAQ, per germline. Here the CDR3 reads CASSPGPGGPADTQYF. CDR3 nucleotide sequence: TGTGCCAGCAGCCCCGGGCCGGGGGGGCCCGCAGATACGCAGTATTTT.